These T cell receptor beta chains were read from a single sample in a study of cytomegalovirus exposure and HLA in healthy donors. Using immunoSEQ multiplex PCR, the repertoire was profiled, and TCRdb retains in-frame clones only, with some absent. The table shows roughly 180,000 clones, with approximately 85% occurring only once. Sequencing was carried out using PBMCs. The receptors stem from a girl aged 5 to 17 in good health and CMV-seropositive. Both conserved end residues are part of each CDR3. The D gene is left open where the match is weak. Clone size is shown for a subset of rows, as once, few, many or a class of expanded clone.

>TRBD2|.|TRBV4-2|TRBJ2-7
CASSQGLAGLEQYF
TGTGCCAGCAGCCAAGGGCTAGCGGGGCTCGAGCAGTACTTC
>.|.|TRBV6-5|TRBJ2-7
CASSYRSPFLAYEQYF
TGTGCCAGCAGTTACAGGTCCCCATTTCTAGCCTACGAGCAGTACTTC
>TRBD1|few|TRBV27|TRBJ2-1
CASSPRDRGGHEQFF
TGTGCCAGCAGCCCCCGGGACAGGGGAGGCCATGAGCAGTTCTTC
>TRBD2|.|TRBV30|TRBJ2-1
CAWTGVIGGAYNEQFF
TGTGCCTGGACAGGGGTAATCGGGGGGGCCTACAATGAGCAGTTCTTC
>TRBD1|.|TRBV6-5|TRBJ2-7
CASSYSPTGVGEQYF
TGTGCCAGCAGTTACTCCCCTACAGGGGTTGGGGAGCAGTACTTC
>.|.|TRBV18|TRBJ2-7
CASSLIGDYREQYF
TGTGCCAGCTCACTGATAGGAGACTATCGCGAGCAGTACTTC
>TRBD2|.|TRBV4-2|TRBJ2-1
CASSQAGTSGVVEQFF
TGTGCCAGCAGCCAAGCTGGGACTAGCGGGGTCGTTGAGCAGTTCTTC
>TRBD2|once|TRBV4-2|TRBJ2-2
CASSQEVAGGPETGELFF
TGTGCCAGCAGCCAAGAAGTAGCGGGGGGCCCCGAGACCGGGGAGCTGTTTTTT
>TRBD1|.|TRBV13|TRBJ2-3
CASSFSRDRTTDTQYF
TGTGCCAGCAGCTTTTCCCGGGACAGAACCACAGATACGCAGTATTTT
>.|few|TRBV4-3|TRBJ1-3
CASSQETSSGNTIYF
TGCGCCAGCAGCCAAGAGACAAGCTCTGGAAACACCATATATTTT
>TRBD2|once|TRBV27|TRBJ2-2
CASSFRSGGTGELFF
TGTGCCAGCAGTTTCCGGTCGGGGGGTACCGGGGAGCTGTTTTTT
>.|.|TRBV6-6|TRBJ1-4
CAISGAVATNEKLFF
TGTGCCATATCAGGGGCCGTCGCAACTAATGAAAAACTGTTTTTT
>TRBD1|few|TRBV29-1|TRBJ1-4
CSVAQGAGEKLFF
TGCAGCGTAGCACAGGGGGCGGGAGAAAAACTGTTTTTT
>.|.|TRBV10-3|TRBJ2-2
CAISATVTGELFF
TGTGCCATCAGTGCTACAGTTACCGGGGAGCTGTTTTTT
>.|few|TRBV6-5|TRBJ1-4
CASREGGLTNEKLFF
TGTGCCAGCAGGGAGGGGGGGCTGACTAATGAAAAACTGTTTTTT
>.|.|TRBV5-1|TRBJ2-5
CASSRQQETQYF
TGCGCCAGCAGCCGACAGCAAGAGACCCAGTACTTC
>.|.|TRBV9|TRBJ1-1
CASSDQSGTEAFF
TGTGCCAGCAGCGATCAGAGCGGCACTGAAGCTTTCTTT
>.|.|TRBV4-3|TRBJ2-1
CASSQESAGFYNEQFF
TGCGCCAGCAGCCAAGAGTCGGCGGGGTTCTACAATGAGCAGTTCTTC
>.|.|TRBV7-2|TRBJ2-7
CASSPGGSTGQQYF
TGTGCCAGCAGCCCGGGCGGATCGACAGGTCAGCAGTACTTC
>.|few|TRBV2|TRBJ1-4
CASRGTPNEKLFF
TGTGCCAGCCGGGGGACGCCTAATGAAAAACTGTTTTTT
>.|.|TRBV11-2|TRBJ2-2
CASSLGPRPLHPGELFF
TGTGCCAGCAGCTTAGGGCCGAGGCCTCTCCACCCAGGGGAGCTGTTTTTT
>TRBD2|.|TRBV29-1|TRBJ2-7
CSGGTSGGAEQYF
TGCAGCGGAGGGACTAGCGGGGGGGCCGAGCAGTACTTC
>TRBD2|.|TRBV4-3|TRBJ2-1
CASSQGWTSYNEQFF
TGCGCCAGCAGCCAAGGGTGGACTAGCTACAATGAGCAGTTCTTC
>.|.|TRBV4-1|TRBJ2-5
CASSRGVADQETQYF
TGCGCCAGCAGCCGCGGGGTAGCGGACCAAGAGACCCAGTACTTC
>.|.|TRBV7-9|TRBJ1-5
CASSRQDQPQHF
TGTGCCAGCAGCCGGCAGGATCAGCCCCAGCATTTT
>.|.|TRBV10-1|TRBJ2-1
CASSESGGGHDNEQFF
TGCGCCAGCAGTGAGTCCGGCGGGGGCCACGACAATGAGCAGTTCTTC
>.|.|TRBV7-2|TRBJ1-1
CASSLAMNTEAFF
TGTGCCAGCAGCTTAGCCATGAACACTGAAGCTTTCTTT
>.|.|TRBV7-9|TRBJ1-2
CASSPSGGRGYTF
TGTGCCAGCAGCCCTAGCGGGGGGAGGGGCTACACCTTC
>.|.|TRBV11-3|TRBJ1-4
CASSLDGLAGEKLFF
TGTGCCAGCAGCTTAGATGGCCTCGCAGGAGAAAAACTGTTTTTT
>.|.|TRBV4-1|TRBJ2-5
CASSQGQHQETQYF
TGCGCCAGCAGCCAGGGCCAGCACCAAGAGACCCAGTACTTC
>.|.|TRBV19|TRBJ2-5
CASSMWSGQETQYF
TGTGCCAGTAGTATGTGGTCCGGCCAAGAGACCCAGTACTTC
>.|.|TRBV6-5|TRBJ1-4
CASSLGGREKLFF
TGTGCCAGCTCCCTCGGGGGGAGGGAAAAACTGTTTTTT
>TRBD1|few|TRBV10-3|TRBJ1-2
CAISESAGGNGYTF
TGTGCCATCAGTGAGTCAGCAGGGGGAAATGGCTACACCTTC
>.|.|TRBV2|TRBJ2-7
CASSSGAARVQYF
TGTGCCAGCAGCTCAGGGGCGGCGCGTGTGCAGTACTTC
>.|.|TRBV4-3|TRBJ1-6
CASSQDGWRPLHF
TGCGCCAGCAGCCAAGATGGCTGGAGGCCCCTCCACTTT
>.|.|TRBV5-6|TRBJ1-1
CASSLGPGGEAFF
TGTGCCAGCAGCTTGGGGCCGGGAGGTGAAGCTTTCTTT
>.|few|TRBV7-2|TRBJ1-5
CASSPKPQLSLGDQPQHF
TGTGCCAGCAGCCCCAAGCCCCAGTTAAGTTTAGGAGATCAGCCCCAGCATTTT
>TRBD1|.|TRBV10-2|TRBJ2-3
CASSEPGDRALADTQYF
TGCGCCAGCAGTGAGCCCGGTGACAGGGCTCTGGCAGATACGCAGTATTTT
>.|.|TRBV10-3|TRBJ1-2
CANSGGYGYTF
TGTGCCAACTCCGGGGGGTATGGCTACACCTTC
>TRBD2|once|TRBV6-6|TRBJ2-5
CASSYALAGLETQYF
TGTGCCAGCAGTTACGCACTAGCGGGGCTGGAGACCCAGTACTTC
>TRBD1|.|TRBV18|TRBJ1-2
CASSLGTGVDGYTF
TGTGCCAGCTCCCTAGGGACAGGGGTCGACGGCTACACCTTC
>TRBD1|.|TRBV5-8|TRBJ1-6
CASSLWGTDGNSPLHF
TGTGCCAGCAGCCTTTGGGGGACAGACGGTAATTCACCCCTCCACTTT
>TRBD2|.|TRBV13|TRBJ2-1
CASSQGLAGAGYEQFF
TGTGCCAGCAGCCAGGGACTAGCGGGGGCGGGGTATGAGCAGTTCTTC
>.|once|TRBV21-1|TRBJ1-5
CASSTPTGSNQPQHF
TGTGCCAGCAGCACTCCGACAGGAAGCAATCAGCCCCAGCATTTT
>.|.|TRBV7-2|TRBJ2-1
CASSLGWSNEQFF
TGTGCCAGCAGCTTAGGTTGGAGCAATGAGCAGTTCTTC